One TCR beta chain is described in this entry. What it binds is not known. Nominally healthy donors provided the samples, though records likely missed some immune exposures. PCR primers comprised 60 Vbeta and 13 Jbeta primers. The protocol was immunoSEQ multiplex PCR, while the TCRdb copy is restricted to in-frame clones and leaves out a portion. The sample table sets out just over 80,000 clones. This specimen belongs to a study of cytomegalovirus exposure and HLA in healthy donors. Study-wide findings and caveats: Later on, a genetic analysis was performed. It linked a missense variant in DCLRE1C with V- and J-gene trimming of TCR beta. The study labeled 170 or so TCR beta chains cytomegalovirus-associated.

Sequencing input: PBMCs. This TCR was sampled from a woman in her twenties or thirties in good health and CMV-seronegative.

The CDR3 region is CASSTGQGGQETQYF. The CDR3 DNA reads TGTGCCAGCAGTACTGGACAGGGGGGCCAAGAGACCCAGTACTTC. The rearrangement uses TRBV28 and TRBJ2-5; 10 positions match TRBD1. Germline CDR1 is MDHEN and CDR2 is SYDVKM. V lost 5 bases and J lost 1; bases outside the gene matches: 4. This CDR3 contains 15 residues. Supplemented by reference TRBV28 and TRBJ2-5, the full variable domain reads DVKVTQSSRYLVKRTGEKVFLECVQDMDHENMFWYRQDPGLGLRLIYFSYDVKMKEKGDIPEGYSVSREKKERFSLILESASTNQTSMYLCASSTGQGGQETQYFGPGTRLLVL.